This TCR beta chain is drawn from a study of blood T cell repertoires in COVID-19. Study context: In each case, the material was cDNA or gDNA derived from T cells, B-cell-depleted T cells, or PBMCs.

Some clones are missing from TCRdb's copy, which holds only in-frame ones; the method was immunoSEQ multiplex PCR. The sample lists under 150,000 clones; around four fifths were seen once. Germline V lookup: CDR1 SEHNR, CDR2 FQNEAQ (reference sequence). V shed 5 bases and J shed 3 bases, with 8 bases lying between them. The CDR3 length is 12 residues. The sequenced sample was peripheral blood. The V and J genes are TRBV7-9 and TRBJ2-7; possible D gene TRBD1, 6 bases. This clonotype was obtained from a human donor in a cohort sampled during active COVID-19. The CDR3 coding sequence is TGTGCCAGCAGCCGGACAGTCTACGAGCAGTACTTC. It encodes CASSRTVYEQYF. The whole variable domain, filled in from reference TRBV7-9 and TRBJ2-7, reads DTGVSQNPRHKITKRGQNVTFRCDPISEHNRLYWYRQTLGQGPEFLTYFQNEAQLEKSRLLSDRFSAERPKGSFSTLEIQRTEQGDSAMYLCASSRTVYEQYFGPGTRLTVT.